This T cell receptor (beta chain) was obtained from a study of blood T cell repertoires in COVID-19. Trimming shortened V by 3 bases and J by 0 bases, and 22 bases separated the two germline ends. This CDR3 comprises 19 residues. CDR1 and CDR2 (germline): PRHDT, FYEKMQ (reference sequence). Data came from immunoSEQ multiplex PCR; TCRdb stores just in-frame clones and leaves some out. The sample includes some 290,000 clones, 85% to 95% seen only once; the top ten take roughly 3.9%. In terms of age and location, participants ranged from roughly 18 to 90 years and lived in under 30 US areas. The source material was PBMCs or T cells enriched from blood (not recorded which). This chain uses TRBV13 with TRBJ2-3, with D perhaps TRBD1 (7 bases). This receptor was identified in a woman in her 30s who had been exposed to COVID-19. The CDR3 loop is CASSLHDWRQGGSTDTQYF. The CDR3 nucleotides are TGTGCCAGCAGCTTGCATGACTGGCGACAGGGAGGAAGCACAGATACGCAGTATTTT.